This T cell receptor beta chain was sequenced for a study of blood T cell repertoires in COVID-19 (dated by TCRdb to the early 2020s). A note on the overall study: Collaborator samples came from the United States, Italy and Spain and covered acute and convalescent phases of COVID-19. The repertoires were released in a freely available public database intended as a resource for research on the immune response to SARS-CoV-2. The prospective study material was composed of cDNA or gDNA derived from T cells, B-cell-depleted T cells, or PBMCs. The samples were drawn from the first 160 participants of the ongoing ImmuneRACE study and from about 1,200 subjects provided by 6 global collaborators. Deeply sampled blood TCRbeta repertoires from subjects exposed to, actively infected with, or recovered from COVID-19 were included in the dataset. Sample metadata almost always included a de-identified subject ID, COVID-19 status, age in years and sex. Where available, HLA class I and class II types were obtained from metadata supplied by the sample provider rather than from assay-based typing.

TCRbeta CDR3 regions were amplified from genomic DNA using the immunoSEQ Assay, a bias-controlled multiplex PCR. The original methods were these. Nucleated cell counts per sample were estimated from amplification of reference gene primers within the assay. To quantify the absolute abundance of each unique TCRbeta CDR3 rearrangement, sequence reads were collapsed and filtered. For each sample, productive Simpson clonality was calculated as the square root of Simpson's diversity index across productive rearrangements. TCRdb holds this immuneACCESS table with in-frame rearrangements only. Some clones are missing; in checked studies, unresolved V genes explain under half, and the rest has no known cause. The DNA gave D and trimming, while V, J and clone size come from that table. The sample table shows approximately 350,000 clones, and 80% to 90% are seen once. Of the sample, about 3% is held by the ten largest clones.

The germline V gene specifies MRHNA as CDR1 and SNTAGT as CDR2. V lost 0 bases and J lost 5 bases; the stretch between them is 10 bases long. Spanning cysteine to phenylalanine, the CDR3 consists of 15 amino acids. Here the CDR3 DNA is all that survives: 45 bases in frame from base 1. Overall results and qualifications from the work: How much clinical and demographic metadata was included differed by source and by participant, and the metadata was provided uncurated.

Regarding this clone: The antigen this receptor binds is unknown. No quality values exist for individual bases; no much larger clone is one base distant.

In Seattle, one collaborating source enrolled patients while the infection was active and tracked those patients longitudinally over the course of disease. Whole blood was collected in K2EDTA tubes by collaborating institutions according to the institutions' own protocols. Collaborator samples were shipped for TCRbeta analysis as frozen whole blood, isolated PBMCs, or DNA extracted from either sample type. This chain joins TRBV6-4 to TRBJ1-4, and TRBD1 may be the D gene, going by 5 matching bases. Sequencing was performed on peripheral blood. This receptor was taken from a woman aged 25 to 45 with COVID-19, enrolled during active disease. For the CDR3, the sequence is CASSDSDSRNEKLFF. The bases read TGTGCCAGCAGTGACTCCGACAGTAGAAATGAAAAACTGTTTTTT.